This TCR beta chain was documented in a study of CD8+ T cells in alopecia areata. The treatment: oral pan-JAK inhibitor, 5-10 mg twice daily. Extracted RNA was reverse transcribed, and the resulting cDNA served as sequencing template. Generated by immunoSEQ multiplex PCR, the TCRdb table keeps only in-frame clones and is missing some. Altogether about 140,000 clones are present, roughly 80% being singletons, with the ten largest covering 20% to 30%. The germline V and J ends were trimmed by 3 bases and 8 bases, with 7 bases remaining between them. Germline CDR1 KGHSH, CDR2 LQKENI. This CDR3 region has 12 residues.

The material was CD8+ T cells sorted from blood, obtained at week 4, from a patient treated with tofacitinib. The chain carries TRBV18 and TRBJ1-4; unclear D gene. This TCR derives from a human donor with alopecia areata. The CDR3 here is CASSPSREKLFF. As DNA, the CDR3 is TGTGCCAGCTCACCCTCGAGGGAAAAACTGTTTTTT.